This T cell receptor (beta chain) is drawn from a study of blood T cell repertoires in COVID-19. This clone turned up a few times. TCRdb keeps only in-frame clones here, not all; method: immunoSEQ multiplex PCR. The sample records roughly 320,000 clones, approximately 90% being singletons. This sequence was found in a woman aged 50 to 60 with COVID-19, enrolled during active disease. Sequenced: peripheral blood.

CDR3 loop: CASSYPPGTGVDTQYF. In DNA form, the CDR3 reads TGTGCCAGCAGTTACCCCCCCGGGACAGGGGTCGATACGCAGTATTTT. The rearrangement joins TRBV6-5 to TRBJ2-3, with 10 bases aligning to TRBD1. Germline V gene data show CDR1 as MNHEY and CDR2 as SVGAGI. J was trimmed by 6 bases and V by 2 bases; bases with no gene match: 8. The CDR3 loop spans 16 amino acids.